This T cell receptor beta chain was captured in a study of blood T cell repertoires in COVID-19. In the original analysis: Estimated nucleated cell counts came from reference gene primer amplification. Repertoires were generated with immunoSEQ multiplex PCR, while TCRdb's copy carries only in-frame clones and drops some. The V and J calls and clone size are taken from that table; D and trimming were inferred from the DNA. The sample contains 160,000 or so clones, about 80% of which appear only once. Recovery meant two consecutive negative NP/OP PCR tests, professional clearance, or resolved symptoms. Germline values: CDR1 KGHSH, CDR2 LQKENI. This CDR3 is built from 14 residues. V lost 3 bases and J 2 bases, leaving 9 bases between the germline ends.

The sequence was obtained from an older woman who had recovered from COVID-19. Sequencing input: PBMCs or T cells enriched from blood (not recorded which). The rearrangement uses TRBV18 and TRBJ2-3; D call uncertain. The CDR3 DNA is TGTGCCAGCTCACCGACTTCGTACACAGATACGCAGTATTTT. Its protein product is CASSPTSYTDTQYF.